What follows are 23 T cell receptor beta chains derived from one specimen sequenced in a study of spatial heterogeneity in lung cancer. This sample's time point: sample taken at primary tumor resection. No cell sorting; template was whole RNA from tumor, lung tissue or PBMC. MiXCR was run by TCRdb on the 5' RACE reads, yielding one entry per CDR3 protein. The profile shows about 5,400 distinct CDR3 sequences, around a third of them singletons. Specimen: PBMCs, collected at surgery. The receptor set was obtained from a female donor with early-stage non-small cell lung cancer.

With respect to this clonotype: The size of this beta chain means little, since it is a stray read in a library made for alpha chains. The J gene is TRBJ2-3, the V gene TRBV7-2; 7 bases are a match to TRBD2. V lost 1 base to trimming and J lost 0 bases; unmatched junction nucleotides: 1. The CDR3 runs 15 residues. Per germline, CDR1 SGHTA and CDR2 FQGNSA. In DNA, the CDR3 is TGTGCCAGCAGCTTAGTGGGGGGGAGCACAGATACGCAGTATTTT. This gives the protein CASSLVGGSTDTQYF.

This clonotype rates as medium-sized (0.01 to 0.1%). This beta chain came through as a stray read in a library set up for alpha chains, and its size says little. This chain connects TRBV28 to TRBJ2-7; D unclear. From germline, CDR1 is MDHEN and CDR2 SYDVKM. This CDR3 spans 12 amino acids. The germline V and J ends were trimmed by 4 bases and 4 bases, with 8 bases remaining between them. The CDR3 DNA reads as TGTGCCAGCAGTTCCGGACCTTACGAGCAGTACTTC. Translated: CASSSGPYEQYF.

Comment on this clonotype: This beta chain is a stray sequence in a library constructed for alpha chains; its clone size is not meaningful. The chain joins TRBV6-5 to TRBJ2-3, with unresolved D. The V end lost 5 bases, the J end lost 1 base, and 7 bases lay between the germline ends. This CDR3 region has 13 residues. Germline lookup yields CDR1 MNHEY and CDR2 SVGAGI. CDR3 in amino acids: CASSKRRTDTQYF. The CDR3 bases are TGTGCCAGCAGTAAACGGCGCACAGATACGCAGTATTTT.

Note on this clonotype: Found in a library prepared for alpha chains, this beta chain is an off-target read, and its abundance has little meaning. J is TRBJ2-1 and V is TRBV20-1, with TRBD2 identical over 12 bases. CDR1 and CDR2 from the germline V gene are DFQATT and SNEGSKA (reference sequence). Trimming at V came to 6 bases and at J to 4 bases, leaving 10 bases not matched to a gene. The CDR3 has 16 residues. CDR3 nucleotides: TGCAGTGCAGGACTAGCGGGGCGAAGTACTTACAATGAGCAGTTCTTC. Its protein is CSAGLAGRSTYNEQFF.

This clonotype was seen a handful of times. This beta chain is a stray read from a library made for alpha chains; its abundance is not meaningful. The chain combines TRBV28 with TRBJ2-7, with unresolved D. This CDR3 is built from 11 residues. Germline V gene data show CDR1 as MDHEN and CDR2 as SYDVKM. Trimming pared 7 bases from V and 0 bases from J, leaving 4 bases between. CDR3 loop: CASTTSYEQYF. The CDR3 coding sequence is TGTGCCAGCACCACCTCCTACGAGCAGTACTTC.

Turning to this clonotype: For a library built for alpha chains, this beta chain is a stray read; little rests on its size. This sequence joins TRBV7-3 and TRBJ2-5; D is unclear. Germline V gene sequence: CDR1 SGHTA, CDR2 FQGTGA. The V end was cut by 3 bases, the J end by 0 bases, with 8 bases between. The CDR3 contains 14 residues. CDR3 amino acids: CASSFNANQETQYF. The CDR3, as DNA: TGTGCCAGCAGCTTTAATGCGAACCAAGAGACCCAGTACTTC. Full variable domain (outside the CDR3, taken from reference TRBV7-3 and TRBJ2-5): GAGVSQTPSNKVTEKGKYVELRCDPISGHTALYWYRQSLGQGPEFLIYFQGTGAADDSGLPNDRFFAVRPEGSVSTLKIQRTERGDSAVYLCASSFNANQETQYFGPGTRLLVL.

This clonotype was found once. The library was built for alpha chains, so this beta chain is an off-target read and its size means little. CDR3 region: CASSLEIKVTSPVQYF. The DNA for the CDR3 is TGTGCCAGCAGCTTAGAAATTAAGGTCACCTCTCCTGTCCAGTATTTT. V is TRBV7-9 and J is TRBJ2-3; D is uncertain. Germline V gene lookup returns CDR1 SEHNR and CDR2 FQNEAQ (reference sequence). Trimming shortened V by 1 base and J by 12 bases, and 23 bases separated the two germline ends. The CDR3 is 16 residues long.

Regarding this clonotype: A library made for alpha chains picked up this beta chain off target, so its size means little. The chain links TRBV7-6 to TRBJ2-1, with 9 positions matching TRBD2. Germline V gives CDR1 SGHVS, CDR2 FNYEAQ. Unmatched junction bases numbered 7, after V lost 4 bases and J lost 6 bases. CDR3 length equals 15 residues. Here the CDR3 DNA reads TGTGCCAGCAGCTCCCATGCGCGGGGGGGCAATGAGCAGTTCTTC. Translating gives CASSSHARGGNEQFF. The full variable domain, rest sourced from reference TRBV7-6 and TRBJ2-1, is GAGVSQSPRYKVTKRGQDVALRCDPISGHVSLYWYRQALGQGPEFLTYFNYEAQQDKSGLPNDRFSAERPEGSISTLTIQRTEQRDSAMYRCASSSHARGGNEQFFGPGTRLTVL.

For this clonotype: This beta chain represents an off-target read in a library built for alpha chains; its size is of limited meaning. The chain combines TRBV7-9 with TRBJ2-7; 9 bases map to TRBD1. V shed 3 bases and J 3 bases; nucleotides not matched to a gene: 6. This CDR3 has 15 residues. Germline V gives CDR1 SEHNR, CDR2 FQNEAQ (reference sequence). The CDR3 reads CASSFPGQGFYEQYF. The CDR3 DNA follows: TGTGCCAGCAGCTTCCCGGGACAGGGCTTCTACGAGCAGTACTTC.

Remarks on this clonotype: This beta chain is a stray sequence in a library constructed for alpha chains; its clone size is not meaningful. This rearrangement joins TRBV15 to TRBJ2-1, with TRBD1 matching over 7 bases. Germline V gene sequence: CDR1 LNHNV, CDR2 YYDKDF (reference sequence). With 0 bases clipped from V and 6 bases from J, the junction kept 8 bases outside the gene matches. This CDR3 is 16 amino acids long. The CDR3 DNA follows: TGTGCCACCAGCAGAGATCAGGGGGTTTCGATCAATGAGCAGTTCTTC. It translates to CATSRDQGVSINEQFF.

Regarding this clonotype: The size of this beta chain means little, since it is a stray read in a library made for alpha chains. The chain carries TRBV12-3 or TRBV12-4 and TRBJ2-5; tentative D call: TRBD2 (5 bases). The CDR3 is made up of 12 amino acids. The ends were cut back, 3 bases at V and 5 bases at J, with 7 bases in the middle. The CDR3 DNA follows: TGTGCCAGCAGTTTGCGAGGGGAGACCCAGTACTTC. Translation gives CASSLRGETQYF.

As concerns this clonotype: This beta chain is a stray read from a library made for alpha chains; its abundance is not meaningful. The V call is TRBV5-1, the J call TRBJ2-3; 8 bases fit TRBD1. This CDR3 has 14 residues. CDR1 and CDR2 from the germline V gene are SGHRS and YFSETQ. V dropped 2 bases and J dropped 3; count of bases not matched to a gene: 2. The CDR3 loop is CASSLGDRTDTQYF. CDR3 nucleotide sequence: TGCGCCAGCAGCTTAGGGGACAGGACAGATACGCAGTATTTT.

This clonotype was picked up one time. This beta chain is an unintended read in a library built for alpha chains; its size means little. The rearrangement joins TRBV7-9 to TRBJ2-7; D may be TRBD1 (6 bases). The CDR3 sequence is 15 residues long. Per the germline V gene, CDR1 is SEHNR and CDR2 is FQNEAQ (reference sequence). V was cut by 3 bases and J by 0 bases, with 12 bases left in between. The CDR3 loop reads CASSFGETGSYEQYF. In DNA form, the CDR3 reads TGTGCCAGCAGCTTTGGTGAGACAGGCTCCTACGAGCAGTACTTC.

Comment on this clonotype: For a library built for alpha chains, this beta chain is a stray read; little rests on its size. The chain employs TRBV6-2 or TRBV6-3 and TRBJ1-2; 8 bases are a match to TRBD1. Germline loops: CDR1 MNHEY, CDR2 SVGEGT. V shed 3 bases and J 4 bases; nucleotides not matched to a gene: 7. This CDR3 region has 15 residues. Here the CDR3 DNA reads TGTGCCAGCAGTTATGTCGGGACAGGCGGCTATGGCTACACCTTC. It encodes CASSYVGTGGYGYTF.

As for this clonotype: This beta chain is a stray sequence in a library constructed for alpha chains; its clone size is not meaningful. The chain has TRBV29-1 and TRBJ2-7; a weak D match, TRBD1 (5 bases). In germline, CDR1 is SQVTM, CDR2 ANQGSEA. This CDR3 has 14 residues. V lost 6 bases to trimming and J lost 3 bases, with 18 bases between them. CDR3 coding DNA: TGCAGCGTCAATATACCAGGGTCGTACTACGAGCAGTACTTC. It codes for CSVNIPGSYYEQYF.

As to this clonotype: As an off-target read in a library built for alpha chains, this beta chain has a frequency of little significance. The CDR3 loop reads CASGLGRWEAFF. The CDR3 DNA is TGTGCTAGTGGTTTGGGCCGGTGGGAAGCTTTCTTT. The V call is TRBV12-5, the J call TRBJ1-1; D uncertain. This CDR3 is 12 amino acids long. With 1 base removed from V and 8 bases from J, the gap between germline ends came to 8 bases. The V gene's germline CDR1 is LGHNT and CDR2 FRNRAP.

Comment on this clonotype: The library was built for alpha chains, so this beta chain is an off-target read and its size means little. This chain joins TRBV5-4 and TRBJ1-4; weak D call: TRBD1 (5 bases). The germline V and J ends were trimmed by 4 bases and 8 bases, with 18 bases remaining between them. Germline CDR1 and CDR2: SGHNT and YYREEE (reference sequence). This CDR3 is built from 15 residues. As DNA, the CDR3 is TGTGCCAGCAGCCTGTCGCCGGGGTGGGACGAAAAACTGTTTTTT. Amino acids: CASSLSPGWDEKLFF.

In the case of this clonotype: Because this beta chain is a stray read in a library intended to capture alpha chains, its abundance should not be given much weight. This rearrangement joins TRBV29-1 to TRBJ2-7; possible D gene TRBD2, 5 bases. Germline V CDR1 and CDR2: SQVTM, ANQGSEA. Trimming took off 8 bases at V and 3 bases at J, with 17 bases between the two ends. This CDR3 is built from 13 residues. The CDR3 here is CSFQGGNRYEQYF. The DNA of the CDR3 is TGCAGCTTCCAAGGAGGCAACCGCTACGAGCAGTACTTC.

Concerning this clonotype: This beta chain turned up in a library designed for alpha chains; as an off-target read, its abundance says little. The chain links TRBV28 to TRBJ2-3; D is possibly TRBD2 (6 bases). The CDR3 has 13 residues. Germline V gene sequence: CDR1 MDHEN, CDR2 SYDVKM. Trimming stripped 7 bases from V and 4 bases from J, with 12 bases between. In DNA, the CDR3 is TGTGCCAGCACGGGGGTCCCCCCAGATACGCAGTATTTT. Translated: CASTGVPPDTQYF.

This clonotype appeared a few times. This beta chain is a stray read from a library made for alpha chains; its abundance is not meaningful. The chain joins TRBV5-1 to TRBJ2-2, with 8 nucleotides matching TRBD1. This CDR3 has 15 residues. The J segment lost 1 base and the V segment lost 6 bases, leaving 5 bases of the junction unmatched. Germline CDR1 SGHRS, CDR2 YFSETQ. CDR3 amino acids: CASIPDRVNTGELFF. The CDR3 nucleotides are TGCGCCAGCATCCCGGACAGGGTGAACACCGGGGAGCTGTTTTTT.

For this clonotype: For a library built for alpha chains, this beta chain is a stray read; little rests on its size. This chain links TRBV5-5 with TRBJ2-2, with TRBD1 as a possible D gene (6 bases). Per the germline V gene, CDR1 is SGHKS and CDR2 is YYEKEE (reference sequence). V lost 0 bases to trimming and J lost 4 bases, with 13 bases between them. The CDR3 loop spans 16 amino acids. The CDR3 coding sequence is TGTGCCAGCAGCTTGGTCCCTCTGACAGGCACCGGGGAGCTGTTTTTT. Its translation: CASSLVPLTGTGELFF.

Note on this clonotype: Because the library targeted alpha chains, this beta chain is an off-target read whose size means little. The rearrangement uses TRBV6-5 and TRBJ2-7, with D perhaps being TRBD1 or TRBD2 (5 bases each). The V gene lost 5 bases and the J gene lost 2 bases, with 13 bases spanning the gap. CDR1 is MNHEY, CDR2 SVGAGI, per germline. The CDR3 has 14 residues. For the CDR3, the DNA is TGTGCCAGCAGTCGGGGCAGCCTAACCTACGAGCAGTACTTC. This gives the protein CASSRGSLTYEQYF.

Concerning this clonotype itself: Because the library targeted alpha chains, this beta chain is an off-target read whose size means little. The CDR3 loop reads CASSLVGTPQETQYF. In DNA form, the CDR3 reads TGTGCCAGCAGCTTAGTTGGGACACCTCAAGAGACCCAGTACTTC. The chain combines TRBV11-2 with TRBJ2-5; tentatively, D is TRBD1 (6 bases). The ends were cut back, 1 base at V and 2 bases at J, with 11 bases in the middle. The germline gives CDR1 SGHAT, CDR2 FQNNGV. This CDR3 comprises 15 residues.